These T cell receptor beta chains were read from a single sample in a study of blood T cell repertoires in COVID-19. TCRdb keeps only in-frame clones here, not all; method: immunoSEQ multiplex PCR. The repertoire holds about 13,000 clones, with around 74% as singletons. The sample was peripheral blood. The source of these receptors is a woman older than 75 with acute or convalescent COVID-19. Each CDR3 is given with its conserved first and last residue. Each record gives: CDR3 protein, CDR3 DNA, clone size, J gene, V gene, D gene. A D gene is named only where the DNA matches it firmly. Size is stated for part of the rows, as once, few or many counts, or as a class when the clone is expanded.

CDR3aa: CASSLGGSSSLKLFF; CDR3nt: TGTGCCAGCAGCCTAGGGGGCAGCTCATCTTTAAAACTGTTTTTT; abundance: NA; j_gene: TRBJ1-4; v_gene: TRBV5-6; d_gene: TRBD1
CDR3aa: CASIKNSPTNEKLFF; CDR3nt: TGTGCCAGCATTAAGAACAGCCCAACTAATGAAAAACTGTTTTTT; abundance: NA; j_gene: TRBJ1-4; v_gene: TRBV2; d_gene: NA
CDR3aa: CASSLVAGRINQPQHF; CDR3nt: TGTGCCAGCAGCTTAGTAGCGGGGCGCATCAATCAGCCCCAGCATTTT; abundance: NA; j_gene: TRBJ1-5; v_gene: TRBV7-2; d_gene: NA
CDR3aa: CASSQGAGGHTDTQYF; CDR3nt: TGCGCCAGCAGCCAAGGAGCGGGGGGTCACACAGATACGCAGTATTTT; abundance: NA; j_gene: TRBJ2-3; v_gene: TRBV5-1; d_gene: TRBD2
CDR3aa: CASSPYTIGTYRGINYGYTF; CDR3nt: TGTGCCAGCAGCCCGTATACGATCGGGACATACCGGGGCATTAACTATGGCTACACCTTC; abundance: NA; j_gene: TRBJ1-2; v_gene: TRBV4-2; d_gene: NA
CDR3aa: CASSPEGGWTEAFF; CDR3nt: TGTGCCAGCAGTCCCGAGGGGGGGTGGACTGAAGCTTTCTTT; abundance: NA; j_gene: TRBJ1-1; v_gene: TRBV27; d_gene: NA
CDR3aa: CASTGLGAPHTQYF; CDR3nt: TGTGCCAGCACCGGACTAGGGGCTCCCCATACGCAGTATTTT; abundance: NA; j_gene: TRBJ2-3; v_gene: TRBV9; d_gene: TRBD2
CDR3aa: CASARSGQIRPGNTIYF; CDR3nt: TGTGCCAGCGCCCGGTCGGGACAGATAAGACCTGGAAACACCATATATTTT; abundance: NA; j_gene: TRBJ1-3; v_gene: TRBV15; d_gene: TRBD1
CDR3aa: CASSQGGTTNEKLFF; CDR3nt: TGCGCCAGCAGCCAAGGGGGCACAACTAATGAAAAACTGTTTTTT; abundance: NA; j_gene: TRBJ1-4; v_gene: TRBV4-3; d_gene: NA
CDR3aa: CASSGRDRDHEQYF; CDR3nt: TGCGCCAGCAGCGGCCGGGACAGGGACCACGAGCAGTACTTC; abundance: NA; j_gene: TRBJ2-7; v_gene: TRBV5-1; d_gene: TRBD1
CDR3aa: CASSPQPQAQETQYF; CDR3nt: TGTGCCAGTAGTCCCCAGCCGCAGGCACAAGAGACCCAGTACTTC; abundance: NA; j_gene: TRBJ2-5; v_gene: TRBV19; d_gene: NA
CDR3aa: CASSSGLTEAFF; CDR3nt: TGTGCCAGCAGCTCAGGCCTAACTGAAGCTTTCTTT; abundance: NA; j_gene: TRBJ1-1; v_gene: TRBV7-2; d_gene: NA
CDR3aa: CASSSDSGGVRSSPLHF; CDR3nt: TGTGCCAGCAGCTCCGATTCCGGGGGGGTCCGTAGTTCACCCCTCCACTTT; abundance: NA; j_gene: TRBJ1-6; v_gene: TRBV7-8; d_gene: NA
CDR3aa: CASSPTVPYGYTF; CDR3nt: TGTGCCAGCAGTCCGACAGTCCCCTATGGCTACACCTTC; abundance: NA; j_gene: TRBJ1-2; v_gene: TRBV28; d_gene: NA
CDR3aa: CASSDRGLNTGELFF; CDR3nt: TGTGCCAGCAGTGACAGGGGCCTTAACACCGGGGAGCTGTTTTTT; abundance: NA; j_gene: TRBJ2-2; v_gene: TRBV6-4; d_gene: NA
CDR3aa: CASSKRLAGHNEQFF; CDR3nt: TGTGCCAGCAGTAAGCGACTAGCGGGCCACAATGAGCAGTTCTTC; abundance: medium-sized; j_gene: TRBJ2-1; v_gene: TRBV27; d_gene: TRBD2
CDR3aa: CASSFDSNRVWTFF; CDR3nt: TGTGCCAGCAGCTTTGACTCGAACAGGGTATGGACTTTCTTT; abundance: NA; j_gene: TRBJ1-1; v_gene: TRBV7-9; d_gene: NA
CDR3aa: CAWSVSRGAGQYF; CDR3nt: TGTGCCTGGAGTGTATCGCGGGGGGCGGGGCAGTACTTC; abundance: NA; j_gene: TRBJ2-7; v_gene: TRBV30; d_gene: TRBD2
CDR3aa: CASSVEGIRHYGYTF; CDR3nt: TGTGCCAGCAGCGTAGAGGGGATCCGTCACTATGGCTACACCTTC; abundance: NA; j_gene: TRBJ1-2; v_gene: TRBV9; d_gene: NA
CDR3aa: CASSFGQGGGYTF; CDR3nt: TGCGCCAGCAGCTTCGGACAGGGAGGTGGCTACACCTTC; abundance: NA; j_gene: TRBJ1-2; v_gene: TRBV5-1; d_gene: TRBD1
CDR3aa: CATKQGPMNTEAFF; CDR3nt: TGTGCCACCAAACAGGGTCCGATGAACACTGAAGCTTTCTTT; abundance: NA; j_gene: TRBJ1-1; v_gene: TRBV7-2; d_gene: NA
CDR3aa: CASSPEGRSMLAKNIQYF; CDR3nt: TGTGCCAGCAGCCCGGAGGGACGGTCGATGTTAGCCAAAAACATTCAGTACTTC; abundance: NA; j_gene: TRBJ2-4; v_gene: TRBV7-9; d_gene: NA
CDR3aa: CASSLAGGYSYEQYF; CDR3nt: TGTGCCAGCAGTTTAGCGGGGGGTTACTCCTACGAGCAGTACTTC; abundance: NA; j_gene: TRBJ2-7; v_gene: TRBV5-4; d_gene: TRBD2
CDR3aa: CASSLGALSTADTQYF; CDR3nt: TGCGCCAGCAGCTTGGGGGCATTATCCACTGCAGATACGCAGTATTTT; abundance: NA; j_gene: TRBJ2-3; v_gene: TRBV5-1; d_gene: NA
CDR3aa: CASSPDSFSYEQYF; CDR3nt: TGTGCCAGCAGCCCAGACAGTTTTTCCTACGAGCAGTACTTC; abundance: NA; j_gene: TRBJ2-7; v_gene: TRBV11-2; d_gene: NA
CDR3aa: CASYGDTWTEAFF; CDR3nt: TGTGCCAGCTACGGGGACACCTGGACTGAAGCTTTCTTT; abundance: NA; j_gene: TRBJ1-1; v_gene: TRBV2; d_gene: NA
CDR3aa: CASSWTSGGYNEQFF; CDR3nt: TGTGCCAGCAGCTGGACTAGCGGGGGCTACAATGAGCAGTTCTTC; abundance: once; j_gene: TRBJ2-1; v_gene: TRBV5-4; d_gene: TRBD2
CDR3aa: CAISGGTSGTDTQYF; CDR3nt: TGTGCCATCAGTGGTGGGACTAGCGGGACAGATACGCAGTATTTT; abundance: NA; j_gene: TRBJ2-3; v_gene: TRBV10-3; d_gene: TRBD2
CDR3aa: CASSVGQWTYEQYF; CDR3nt: TGTGCCAGCAGCGTGGGACAGTGGACCTACGAGCAGTACTTC; abundance: NA; j_gene: TRBJ2-7; v_gene: TRBV11-1; d_gene: TRBD1
CDR3aa: CASSKGEVRGYTF; CDR3nt: TGTGCCAGCAGTAAAGGGGAGGTCCGTGGCTACACCTTC; abundance: NA; j_gene: TRBJ1-2; v_gene: TRBV27; d_gene: NA
CDR3aa: CASSQPTGQGRDEQFF; CDR3nt: TGTGCCAGCAGCCAACCAACGGGACAGGGGAGGGATGAGCAGTTCTTC; abundance: few; j_gene: TRBJ2-1; v_gene: TRBV4-2; d_gene: TRBD1
CDR3aa: CASSTVPGQGAGGYTF; CDR3nt: TGTGCCAGCAGCACCGTTCCGGGACAGGGGGCAGGTGGCTACACCTTC; abundance: few; j_gene: TRBJ1-2; v_gene: TRBV5-5; d_gene: TRBD1
CDR3aa: CAWTFPGGGYTF; CDR3nt: TGTGCCTGGACCTTCCCCGGGGGAGGCTACACCTTC; abundance: NA; j_gene: TRBJ1-2; v_gene: TRBV30; d_gene: NA
CDR3aa: CATRPTGLAEAFF; CDR3nt: TGTGCCACCAGACCCACAGGCCTCGCTGAAGCTTTCTTT; abundance: NA; j_gene: TRBJ1-1; v_gene: TRBV6-5; d_gene: NA
CDR3aa: CASSEQGLISETQYF; CDR3nt: TGTGCCAGCAGTGAACAGGGTCTCATTTCGGAGACCCAGTACTTC; abundance: NA; j_gene: TRBJ2-5; v_gene: TRBV2; d_gene: NA
CDR3aa: CASSLFLGTANEQFF; CDR3nt: TGTGCCAGCAGCTTATTCCTAGGGACAGCCAATGAGCAGTTCTTC; abundance: NA; j_gene: TRBJ2-1; v_gene: TRBV11-2; d_gene: TRBD1
CDR3aa: CASSAGLREYF; CDR3nt: TGCGCCAGCAGCGCGGGACTCCGGGAGTATTTT; abundance: once; j_gene: TRBJ2-3; v_gene: TRBV4-1; d_gene: NA
CDR3aa: CASSRDSLYEQYF; CDR3nt: TGTGCCAGCAGCCGGGACAGCCTCTACGAGCAGTACTTC; abundance: NA; j_gene: TRBJ2-7; v_gene: TRBV28; d_gene: TRBD1
CDR3aa: CASSYTSRETQYF; CDR3nt: TGTGCCAGCAGTTATACCTCTCGGGAGACCCAGTACTTC; abundance: NA; j_gene: TRBJ2-5; v_gene: TRBV12-3/TRBV12-4; d_gene: NA
CDR3aa: CASSDDRGIYEQYF; CDR3nt: TGTGCCAGCAGCGACGACAGGGGGATCTACGAGCAGTACTTC; abundance: NA; j_gene: TRBJ2-7; v_gene: TRBV7-9; d_gene: TRBD1
CDR3aa: CASSLTASYEQYF; CDR3nt: TGTGCCAGCAGTTTAACAGCCTCCTACGAGCAGTACTTC; abundance: NA; j_gene: TRBJ2-7; v_gene: TRBV28; d_gene: NA
CDR3aa: CASKRIGSPLHF; CDR3nt: TGTGCCAGCAAGAGGATTGGCTCACCCCTCCACTTT; abundance: NA; j_gene: TRBJ1-6; v_gene: TRBV12-3/TRBV12-4; d_gene: NA
CDR3aa: CASSLVTGLYSNQPQHF; CDR3nt: TGTGCCAGCAGCTTGGTAACAGGCTTATATAGCAATCAGCCCCAGCATTTT; abundance: few; j_gene: TRBJ1-5; v_gene: TRBV5-8; d_gene: NA
CDR3aa: CAISEGLGQALSLIGYTF; CDR3nt: TGTGCCATCAGTGAGGGGCTCGGACAGGCCCTATCACTAATAGGCTACACCTTC; abundance: NA; j_gene: TRBJ1-2; v_gene: TRBV10-3; d_gene: TRBD1